These 5 T cell receptor beta chains originate from one sample sequenced in a study of cytomegalovirus exposure and HLA in healthy donors. Amplification used 60 Vbeta primers and 13 Jbeta primers. Profiled with immunoSEQ multiplex PCR; TCRdb holds only in-frame clones, not every one. The sample has 100,000 to 150,000 clones, over 60% seen once; the top ten hold about 1%. Sequenced sample: PBMCs. Receptor source: a woman between 55 and 75 years old in good health and CMV-seronegative.

The sample holds a few counts of this clone. The V gene is TRBV11-2, the J gene TRBJ2-5, with 12 bases aligning to TRBD2. The CDR3 is 17 amino acids. Germline trimming cut 3 bases from V and 2 bases from J; bases unmatched to any gene: 7. The germline V gene encodes CDR1 SGHAT and CDR2 FQNNGV. In nucleotides, the CDR3 is TGTGCCAGCAGCTTGTCGACTAGCGGGGGAGTTCAAGAGACCCAGTACTTC. Its protein product is CASSLSTSGGVQETQYF. Looking up the rest from reference TRBV11-2 and TRBJ2-5 gives the full variable domain: EAGVAQSPRYKIIEKRQSVAFWCNPISGHATLYWYQQILGQGPKLLIQFQNNGVVDDSQLPKDRFSAERLKGVDSTLKIQPAKLEDSAVYLCASSLSTSGGVQETQYFGPGTRLLVL.

The chain has TRBV7-6 and TRBJ2-2, with unresolved D. Trimming shortened V by 5 bases and J by 3 bases, and 4 bases separated the two germline ends. The CDR3 is 12 amino acids. The V gene's germline CDR1 is SGHVS and CDR2 FNYEAQ. The CDR3 reads CASSLYTGELFF. The CDR3 nucleotides are TGTGCCAGCAGCCTTTACACCGGGGAGCTGTTTTTT.

This clone was seen a few times. The chain employs TRBV2 and TRBJ2-7; weak D call: TRBD1 (6 bases). Trimming shortened V by 5 bases and J by 4 bases, and 9 bases separated the two germline ends. This CDR3 is built from 12 residues. Looked up from germline, CDR1 is SNHLY and CDR2 is FYNNEI. The DNA for the CDR3 is TGTGCCAGCAGTATAGGGGGTTACGAGCAGTACTTC. Amino acids: CASSIGGYEQYF. Full variable domain (rest looked up from reference TRBV2 and TRBJ2-7): EPEVTQTPSHQVTQMGQEVILRCVPISNHLYFYWYRQILGQKVEFLVSFYNNEISEKSEIFDDQFSVERPDGSNFTLKIRSTKLEDSAMYFCASSIGGYEQYFGPGTRLTVT.

The chain has TRBV7-9 and TRBJ2-1, with D possibly TRBD1 on 6 matching bases. Germline CDR1 SEHNR, CDR2 FQNEAQ (reference sequence). Trimming cost V 5 bases and J 0 bases, with 14 bases left between them. This CDR3 is 16 amino acids long. The CDR3 protein is CASSPQQGSSYNEQFF. The CDR3 coding sequence is TGTGCCAGCAGCCCACAACAGGGAAGCTCCTACAATGAGCAGTTCTTC.

The chain recombines TRBV5-4 with TRBJ1-6; 11 bases are shared with TRBD1. The junction had 4 bases not matched to a gene; V was cut back by 5 bases and J by 6 bases. The CDR3 is 15 amino acids. Per germline, CDR1 SGHNT and CDR2 YYREEE (reference sequence). CDR3 sequence reads: CASRDGTGGNSPLHF. CDR3 sequence (DNA): TGTGCCAGCAGAGACGGGACAGGGGGTAATTCACCCCTCCACTTT.